This entry lists 16 T cell receptor beta chains sequenced from one sample in a study of early T cells in non-severe SARS-CoV-2 infection. TCRdb recomputed calls from the 5' RACE reads with MiXCR, one row per CDR3 protein. The data contain about 77,000 distinct CDR3 sequences, roughly 9.4% of them seen just once; the ten biggest clones take up more than 4.5%. Sequencing was carried out using whole blood. The receptor set was obtained from an adult who was a healthcare worker with PCR-confirmed SARS-CoV-2 infection or an uninfected control (not recorded which).

This clonotype was seen repeatedly, ten times or more. The CDR3 DNA reads TGTGCCAGCAGCTTAGGCGCGACCCGTACTGGAAACACCATATATTTT. Amino acid sequence: CASSLGATRTGNTIYF. This chain connects TRBV7-8 to TRBJ1-3; D gene unclear. Per germline, CDR1 SGHVS and CDR2 FQNEAQ. The CDR3 extends over 16 amino acids. With 1 base removed from V and 2 bases from J, the gap between germline ends came to 12 bases.

Ten or more counts support this clonotype. The chain couples TRBV6-4 to TRBJ2-1, with 9 positions matching TRBD1. CDR1 and CDR2 (germline): MRHNA, SNTAGT. The CDR3 length is 19 residues. The ends lost 8 bases at V and 4 bases at J; junction bases unmatched: 21. CDR3 sequence: CASASTTASRDRVYNEQFF. The CDR3 DNA reads as TGTGCCAGCGCATCGACGACGGCGTCTCGGGACAGGGTTTACAATGAGCAGTTCTTC.

This clonotype was picked up many times. This sequence joins TRBV27 and TRBJ2-2, with D uncertain. Germline V gene sequence: CDR1 MNHEY, CDR2 SMNVEV (reference sequence). The V and J ends lost 0 bases and 6 bases respectively, with 8 bases between them. The CDR3 consists of 14 residues. The CDR3 sequence: CASSLSVISGELFF. Written as DNA, the CDR3 is TGTGCCAGCAGTTTATCGGTGATTTCCGGGGAGCTGTTTTTT.

This clonotype was detected ten times or more. J is TRBJ2-3 and V is TRBV28; TRBD1 matches at 7 bases. Germline CDR1 MDHEN, CDR2 SYDVKM. V was clipped by 4 bases and J by 3 bases; unmatched bases: 13. The CDR3 contains 17 residues. Here the CDR3 DNA reads TGTGCCAGCAGTTCCCCCTTTCTACAGGGGAAAACAGATACGCAGTATTTT. Translation gives CASSSPFLQGKTDTQYF.

This clonotype appeared many times. The CDR3 region is CASRPSGRAFLTGELFF. CDR3 in DNA: TGTGCCAGCAGACCGAGCGGGAGGGCCTTTCTTACCGGGGAGCTGTTTTTT. The chain combines TRBV27 with TRBJ2-2; 10 nucleotides line up with TRBD2. V shed 6 bases and J 5 bases; nucleotides not matched to a gene: 12. Per the germline V gene, CDR1 is MNHEY and CDR2 is SMNVEV (reference sequence). The length of the CDR3 is 17 residues.

This clonotype was observed many times. The gene calls are TRBV20-1 and TRBJ2-7, with a weak D call TRBD1 (5 bases). Between the trimmed V and J ends, which lost 6 bases and 0 bases, there was a span of 15 bases. The CDR3 length is 14 residues. In germline, CDR1 is DFQATT, CDR2 SNEGSKA (reference sequence). This chain's CDR3 is CSAWGGGSSYEQYF. The CDR3 nucleotides read TGCAGTGCCTGGGGCGGCGGCAGCTCCTACGAGCAGTACTTC.

The chain joins TRBV18 to TRBJ1-1, with 7 bases lining up with TRBD1. V lost 5 bases to trimming and J lost 6 bases; unmatched junction nucleotides: 6. This CDR3 is built from 13 residues. Looked up from germline, CDR1 is KGHSH and CDR2 is LQKENI. CDR3: CASSTRQGSEAFF. DNA for the CDR3: TGTGCCAGCTCAACCCGACAGGGCTCTGAAGCTTTCTTT.

This clonotype has at least ten counts. Sequence at one end of the junction differs from germline and may be a read error. The chain has TRBV2 and TRBJ1-1; D is ambiguous. The CDR3 totals 12 residues. Germline assignment: CDR1 SNHLY and CDR2 FYNNEI. Here the CDR3 DNA reads TGTGCCAGCAGTACCCTGAACACTGAAGTTTTCTTT. Encoded protein: CASSTLNTEVFF.

There are many counts of this clonotype. The V call is TRBV6-6, the J call TRBJ2-5; a weak D match, TRBD1 (6 bases). Germline V CDR1 and CDR2: MNHNY, SVGAGI (reference sequence). The CDR3 is 13 amino acids. Trimming removed 2 bases from V and 2 bases from J, with 6 bases in between. The CDR3 reads CASSYGTQETQYF. CDR3 bases: TGTGCCAGCAGTTACGGGACACAAGAGACCCAGTACTTC.

This clonotype was counted between two and nine times. This chain links TRBV28 with TRBJ1-2; 7 bases agree with TRBD1. The V segment lost 8 bases and the J segment 4 bases; nucleotides outside the gene matches: 7. Per germline, CDR1 MDHEN and CDR2 SYDVKM. This CDR3 contains 13 residues. The CDR3 DNA reads TGTGCCAGCCGGACAGGACAGGTCTATGGCTACACCTTC. Residues: CASRTGQVYGYTF.

This clonotype was picked up many times. The chain is built from TRBV27 and TRBJ2-1; no clear D gene. CDR3 length equals 13 residues. The germline CDR1 and CDR2 sequences are MNHEY and SMNVEV (reference sequence). V was shortened by 3 bases and J by 5 bases, with 8 bases between the two germline ends. Written as DNA, the CDR3 is TGTGCCAGCAGTTTGAGCGTGAACAATGAGCAGTTCTTC. Residues: CASSLSVNNEQFF.

A word on this clonotype: As the CDR3 is not closed by the conserved phenylalanine or tryptophan, this likely results from a read error. This chain uses TRBV5-1 with TRBJ2-7, with D unresolved. Germline V CDR1 and CDR2: SGHRS, YFSETQ. Deletions cut 7 bases from V and 1 base from J, with 15 bases between. This CDR3 region has 14 residues. The CDR3 coding sequence is TGCGCCAGCTGCGAGGCCGACACTTCCTACGAGCAGTACCTC. It encodes CASCEADTSYEQYL.

This clonotype has just a few counts. The rearrangement uses TRBV9 and TRBJ2-7; the D gene is possibly TRBD2 (6 bases). Trimming left V 3 bases short and J 2 bases short, with 9 bases between. Germline CDR1 is SGDLS and CDR2 is YYNGEE. The CDR3 loop spans 13 amino acids. The CDR3 nucleotides are TGTGCCAGCAGCGGGACTAATCCCTACGAGCAGTACTTC. This codes for CASSGTNPYEQYF.

This clonotype was recorded a few times. This chain connects TRBV5-4 to TRBJ1-1, with D perhaps matching TRBD1 (5 bases). V was trimmed by 2 bases and J by 2 bases, leaving 22 bases between them. This CDR3 comprises 18 residues. The germline V gene has CDR1 SGHNT and CDR2 YYREEE (reference sequence). CDR3 sequence reads: CASSFEGQGAQQNTEAFF. As DNA, the CDR3 is TGTGCCAGCAGCTTCGAGGGCCAGGGAGCCCAACAAAACACTGAAGCTTTCTTT.

V is TRBV28 and J is TRBJ2-3, with D unresolved. V shed 6 bases and J shed 0 bases, with 19 bases lying between them. The germline CDR1 and CDR2 sequences are MDHEN and SYDVKM. The CDR3 extends over 17 amino acids. CDR3 region: CASRTQWRAYSTDTQYF. The CDR3 region has the DNA TGTGCCAGCAGGACCCAATGGCGAGCATATAGCACAGATACGCAGTATTTT.

The V call is TRBV29-1, the J call TRBJ1-1; D unclear. From germline, CDR1 is SQVTM and CDR2 ANQGSEA. There are 13 residues in the CDR3. V lost 6 bases, J lost 1 base, and 12 bases lay in between. The CDR3 here is CSVVGRRNTEAFF. DNA for the CDR3: TGCAGCGTCGTAGGACGGCGGAACACTGAAGCTTTCTTT.